This T cell receptor (beta chain) was recorded in a study of T cells in women clearing cervical HPV infection. Study summary: Cases' blood sampling followed lesion detection by median around 23 weeks (90 to 200).

MY09/MY11 PCR detected cervical HPV DNA; dot-blot assigned genotypes. Looked up from germline, CDR1 is SEHNR and CDR2 is FQNEAQ (reference sequence). This CDR3 contains 15 residues. The V end lost 1 base, the J end lost 1 base, and 8 bases lay between the germline ends. Broader study findings: TRBV6-7 relative abundance averaged roughly 0.1% in cases and 0.15% to 0.2% in controls.

A remark on this clone: As yet, its antigen is unknown. The read halts 3 residues ahead of the CDR3 end, with the missing end drawn from the germline J gene.

Data came from immunoSEQ multiplex PCR; TCRdb stores just in-frame clones and leaves some out. This sample contains about 33,000 clones. The sample was blood buffy coat. This sequence was found in a woman aged 18 to 75 with a cervical HPV16 infection that either progressed to CIN3+ or cleared (not recorded which). V is TRBV7-9 and J is TRBJ1-5, with D hard to call. The DNA read from the CDR3 is TGTGCCAGCAGCTTAGACGGGGTGAGCAATCAGCCC. This gives the protein CASSLDGVSNQP. The entire CDR3 protein is CASSLDGVSNQPQHF.